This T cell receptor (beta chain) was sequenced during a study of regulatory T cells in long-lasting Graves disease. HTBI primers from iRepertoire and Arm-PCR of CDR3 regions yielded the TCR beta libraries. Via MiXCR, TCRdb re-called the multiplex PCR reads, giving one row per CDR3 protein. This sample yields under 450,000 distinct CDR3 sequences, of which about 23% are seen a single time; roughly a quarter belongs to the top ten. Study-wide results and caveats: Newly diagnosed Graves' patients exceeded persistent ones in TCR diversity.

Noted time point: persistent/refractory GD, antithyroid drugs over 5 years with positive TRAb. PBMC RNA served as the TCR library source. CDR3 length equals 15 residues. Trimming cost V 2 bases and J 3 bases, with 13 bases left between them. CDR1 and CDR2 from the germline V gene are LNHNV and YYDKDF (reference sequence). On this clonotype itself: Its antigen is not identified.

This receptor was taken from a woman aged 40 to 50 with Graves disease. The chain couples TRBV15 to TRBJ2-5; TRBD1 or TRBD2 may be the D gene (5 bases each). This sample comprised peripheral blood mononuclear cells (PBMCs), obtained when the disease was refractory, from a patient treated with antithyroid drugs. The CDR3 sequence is CATSRPSWGKETQYF. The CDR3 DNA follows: TGTGCCACCAGCAGACCCTCTTGGGGGAAAGAGACCCAGTACTTC.